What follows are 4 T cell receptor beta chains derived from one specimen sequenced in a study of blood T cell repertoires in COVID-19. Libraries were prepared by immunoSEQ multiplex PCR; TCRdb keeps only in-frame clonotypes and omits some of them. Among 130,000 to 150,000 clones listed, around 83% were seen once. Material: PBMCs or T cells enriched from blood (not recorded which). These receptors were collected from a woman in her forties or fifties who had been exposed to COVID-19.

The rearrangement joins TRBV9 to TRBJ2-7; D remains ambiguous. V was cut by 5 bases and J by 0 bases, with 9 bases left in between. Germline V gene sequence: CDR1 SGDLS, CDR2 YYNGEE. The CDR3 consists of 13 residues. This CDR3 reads CASSPGHSYEQYF. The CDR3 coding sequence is TGTGCCAGCAGTCCAGGTCACTCCTACGAGCAGTACTTC.

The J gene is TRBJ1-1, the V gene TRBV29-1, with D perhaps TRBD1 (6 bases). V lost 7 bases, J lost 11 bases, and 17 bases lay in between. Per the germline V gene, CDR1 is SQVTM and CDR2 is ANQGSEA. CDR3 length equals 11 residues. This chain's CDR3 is CSGGTGGQAFF. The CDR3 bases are TGCAGCGGAGGTACGGGGGGCCAGGCTTTCTTT.

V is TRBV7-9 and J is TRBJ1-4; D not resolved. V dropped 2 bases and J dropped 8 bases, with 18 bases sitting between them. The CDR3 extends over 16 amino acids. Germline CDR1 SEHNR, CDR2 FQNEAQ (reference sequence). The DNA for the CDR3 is TGTGCCAGCAGCTTAAGAGGTGGGATGGCTAGCGAAAAACTGTTTTTT. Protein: CASSLRGGMASEKLFF. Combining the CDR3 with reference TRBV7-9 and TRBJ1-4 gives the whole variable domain DTGVSQNPRHKITKRGQNVTFRCDPISEHNRLYWYRQTLGQGPEFLTYFQNEAQLEKSRLLSDRFSAERPKGSFSTLEIQRTEQGDSAMYLCASSLRGGMASEKLFFGSGTQLSVL.

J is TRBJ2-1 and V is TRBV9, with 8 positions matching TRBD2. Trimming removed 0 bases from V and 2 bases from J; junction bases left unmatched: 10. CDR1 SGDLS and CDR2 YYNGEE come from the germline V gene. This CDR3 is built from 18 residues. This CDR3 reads CASSVGPGGAGPYNEQFF. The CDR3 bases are TGTGCCAGCAGCGTAGGCCCCGGGGGGGCAGGCCCCTACAATGAGCAGTTCTTC.